The 19 T cell receptor beta chains listed next were all sequenced from one sample in a study of CD8+ T cells in alopecia areata (dated by TCRdb to about 2018). In light of the paper, this sample's time point label describes: roughly 27 days on oral tofacitinib. The treatment or condition label corresponds to: oral pan-JAK inhibitor, 5-10 mg twice daily. The protocol used for the library was the immunoSEQ multiplex PCR assay. To provide template for TCR sequencing, every sample had RNA extracted and reverse transcribed into cDNA. TCRdb provides this immuneACCESS table in a form limited to in-frame rearrangements. Some clones are lacking; in checked studies, under half of them reflect an unresolved V gene, and why the rest are absent is not known. The sample yields about 76,000 clones; over 25% were counted once. More than 13% of the sample belongs to the ten largest clones. Sequences were derived from CD8+ T cells sorted from blood, sampled at week 4, from a patient treated with tofacitinib. Receptor source: a human donor with alopecia areata.

This clone occurred once. The V call is TRBV9, the J call TRBJ1-2; possibly TRBD1 for D (6 bases). V was clipped by 4 bases and J by 3 bases, with 13 bases between them. Germline assignment: CDR1 SGDLS and CDR2 YYNGEE. CDR3 length: 14 residues. CDR3 amino acids: CASSPGGADYGYTF. CDR3 bases: TGTGCCAGCAGCCCCGGGGGGGCGGACTATGGCTACACCTTC.

This rearrangement joins TRBV6-1 to TRBJ2-1; 10 nucleotides match TRBD2. CDR1 and CDR2 (germline): MNHNS, SASEGT. With 1 base clipped from V and 12 bases from J, the junction kept 9 bases outside the gene matches. The CDR3 length is 15 residues. For the CDR3, the DNA is TGTGCCAGCAGTGAAGAAGGGACTAGCGACTCTCGGCAGTTCTTC. Its translation: CASSEEGTSDSRQFF.

This clone was observed at least ten times. V is TRBV2 and J is TRBJ2-5; D possibly corresponds to TRBD2 (5 bases). Trimming took off 4 bases at V and 0 bases at J, with 9 bases between the two ends. This CDR3 is 14 amino acids long. The germline gives CDR1 SNHLY, CDR2 FYNNEI. CDR3 bases: TGTGCCAGCAGTGGATTAGCGAACCAAGAGACCCAGTACTTC. Translating gives CASSGLANQETQYF.

The chain joins TRBV30 to TRBJ2-1, with a possible D match to TRBD2 (5 bases). The CDR3 contains 13 residues. Germline assignment: CDR1 GTSNPN and CDR2 SVGIG (reference sequence). V lost 2 bases, J lost 10 bases, and 15 bases lay in between. The CDR3 region has the DNA TGTGCCTGGAGTTTAATAGGAGGAGGAGAGCAGTTCTTC. Translation gives CAWSLIGGGEQFF.

The sample holds a few counts of this clone. V usage is TRBV29-1 and J usage is TRBJ1-1; D is unclear. The CDR3 contains 11 residues. Trimming left V 3 bases short and J 6 bases short, with 8 bases between. CDR1 SQVTM and CDR2 ANQGSEA come from the germline V gene. Here the CDR3 reads CSVEWRAEAFF. The CDR3 DNA is TGCAGCGTTGAGTGGAGAGCTGAAGCTTTCTTT.

The V gene is TRBV11-2, the J gene TRBJ1-2, with TRBD1 as a possible D gene (6 bases). V dropped 2 bases and J dropped 4 bases, with 11 bases sitting between them. In germline, CDR1 is SGHAT, CDR2 FQNNGV. The CDR3 is 14 amino acids. The CDR3 nucleotides are TGTGCCAGCAGCTTATCTGGCAGGGGCTATGGCTACACCTTC. It yields the protein CASSLSGRGYGYTF.

This clone was found a few times. The chain couples TRBV4-1 to TRBJ2-5; tentative D call: TRBD2 (5 bases). V was shortened by 0 bases and J by 4 bases, with 9 bases between the two germline ends. The length of the CDR3 is 14 residues. Germline values: CDR1 MGHRA, CDR2 YSYEKL. The CDR3 loop reads CASSQERVRETQYF. The DNA for the CDR3 is TGCGCCAGCAGCCAAGAGCGGGTGCGAGAGACCCAGTACTTC.

Ten or more counts support this clone. CDR3 region: CASSSRGTSDGEQFF. As DNA, the CDR3 is TGCGCCAGCAGCAGTAGGGGGACTAGCGACGGTGAGCAGTTCTTC. J is TRBJ2-1 and V is TRBV5-1, with 10 bases lining up with TRBD2. This CDR3 has 15 residues. Germline-derived CDR1 and CDR2 are SGHRS and YFSETQ. After removal of 4 bases from V and 9 bases from J, the junction contained 10 bases not matched to a gene.

This chain connects TRBV7-9 to TRBJ2-5, with 8 bases fitting TRBD2. Trimming took 1 base from V and 14 from J; bases not matched to a gene: 9. Per germline, CDR1 SEHNR and CDR2 FQNEAQ (reference sequence). This CDR3 is built from 13 residues. The chain's CDR3 is CASSLEASGLEYF. In DNA form, the CDR3 reads TGTGCCAGCAGCTTAGAGGCTAGCGGGCTCGAATACTTC.

The J gene is TRBJ1-2, the V gene TRBV29-1; D unresolved. CDR3 length: 14 amino acids. Trimming left V 0 bases short and J 2 bases short, with 10 bases between. The germline V gene encodes CDR1 SQVTM and CDR2 ANQGSEA. Written as DNA, the CDR3 is TGCAGCGTTGAAGAAATCTTCCTCAACTATGGCTACACCTTC. This sequence encodes CSVEEIFLNYGYTF.

The rearrangement links TRBV6-6 to TRBJ2-7, with D uncertain. The CDR3 totals 12 residues. Deletions cut 7 bases from V and 3 bases from J, with 10 bases between. CDR1 MNHNY and CDR2 SVGAGI come from the germline V gene (reference sequence). The CDR3 region has the DNA TGTGCCAGCACCAACCAGGTCTACGAGCAGTACTTC. Its protein is CASTNQVYEQYF.

The chain has TRBV30 and TRBJ2-1; TRBD2 is a possible D gene (6 bases). The CDR3 has 13 residues. Deletions cut 0 bases from V and 9 bases from J, with 12 bases between. The germline CDR1 and CDR2 sequences are GTSNPN and SVGIG (reference sequence). CDR3 sequence (DNA): TGTGCCTGGAGTGTCTACGGGGGAGCTGAGCAGTTCTTC. This codes for CAWSVYGGAEQFF.

The chain joins TRBV13 to TRBJ2-1; D is possibly TRBD2 (5 bases). The CDR3 contains 13 residues. CDR1 PRHDT and CDR2 FYEKMQ come from the germline V gene (reference sequence). Trimming stripped 10 bases from V and 8 bases from J, with 18 bases between. CDR3 DNA sequence: TGTGCCACCCTGAGTCTAGGGCGGGATGAGCAGTTCTTC. It translates to CATLSLGRDEQFF.

The chain recombines TRBV7-2 with TRBJ2-1, with TRBD2 identical over 11 bases. This CDR3 is 16 amino acids long. Germline V gene data show CDR1 as SGHTA and CDR2 as FQGNSA. With 5 bases clipped from V and 10 bases from J, the junction kept 13 bases outside the gene matches. CDR3 residues: CASSRETSGILGEQFF. For the CDR3, the DNA is TGTGCCAGCAGCCGAGAGACTAGCGGGATCCTAGGCGAGCAGTTCTTC.

The chain combines TRBV30 with TRBJ2-2, with D perhaps matching TRBD1 or TRBD2 (5 bases each). The germline gives CDR1 GTSNPN, CDR2 SVGIG (reference sequence). V lost 4 bases and J 6 bases, leaving 6 bases between the germline ends. CDR3 length equals 11 residues. The CDR3 region has the DNA TGTGCCTGGACGGGGCCCGGGGAGCTGTTTTTT. Translated: CAWTGPGELFF.

The chain has TRBV4-1 and TRBJ1-5; weak D call: TRBD1 (6 bases). CDR3 length equals 15 residues. Germline loops: CDR1 MGHRA, CDR2 YSYEKL. V lost 1 base, J lost 2 bases, and 9 bases lay in between. CDR3 bases: TGCGCCAGCAGCCAAGGCCAGGGGCGCAATCAGCCCCAGCATTTT. This translates into CASSQGQGRNQPQHF.

This clone has only a few counts. The rearrangement joins TRBV30 to TRBJ1-5; D remains unclear. The CDR3 covers 13 residues. V was cut by 0 bases and J by 3 bases, with 6 bases left in between. CDR1 is GTSNPN, CDR2 SVGIG, per germline (reference sequence). The CDR3 is CAWSVLDNQPQHF. The CDR3 nucleotides are TGTGCCTGGAGTGTTCTGGACAATCAGCCCCAGCATTTT.

In its sample, this clone was seen a few times. An end of the junction differs from the germline gene, which may be a read error. The chain recombines TRBV29-1 with TRBJ2-7, with 7 nucleotides matching TRBD1. The CDR3 spans 14 residues. CDR1 is SQVTM and CDR2 is ANQGSEA in the germline V gene. The CDR3 sequence is CSAMDRRGSNEQYF. As DNA, the CDR3 is TGCAGCGCTATGGACAGGCGAGGCTCCAACGAGCAGTACTTC.

Comment on this clone: Different DNA sequences within this sample yield the same CDR3. The chain is built from TRBV29-1 and TRBJ2-7; unclear D gene. The germline gives CDR1 SQVTM, CDR2 ANQGSEA. This CDR3 is built from 11 residues. Between the trimmed V and J ends, which lost 6 bases and 2 bases, there was a span of 8 bases. The CDR3 DNA reads as TGCAGCGTGGGCGGCGCCTACGAGCAGTACTTC. This encodes CSVGGAYEQYF.